This T cell receptor beta chain emerged from a study of OX40 agonist ivuxolimab in advanced cancers. Study-wide context: All patients had ivuxolimab intravenously every 2 weeks at 0.01 to 10 mg/kg. The diagnoses of dose-escalation patients were hepatocellular carcinoma, melanoma, renal cell or head and neck cancer. Males comprised approximately 81% of the group, whose mean age was 60 years (range roughly 20 to 85). General observations from the study: CD8+ T cells (on average) carried more expanded clones than CD4+ T cells.

This clone has more than one count but fewer than ten. Its target is unknown. Repertoires were generated with immunoSEQ multiplex PCR, while TCRdb's copy carries only in-frame clones and drops some. The sample includes about 94,000 clones, about nine tenths of them seen just once. This CDR3 spans 14 amino acids. V lost 1 base, J lost 5 bases, and 7 bases lay in between. Germline CDR1 reads SGDLS; CDR2 reads YYNGEE. This TCR derives from an adult with an advanced solid tumor such as melanoma, head and neck, liver or kidney cancer. The rearrangement links TRBV9 to TRBJ1-6; D gene uncertain. The sample in question was CD4+ or CD8+ T cells sorted from blood, obtained in a trial of the OX40 agonist ivuxolimab. CDR3 residues: CASSVQPNNSPLHF. CDR3 bases: TGTGCCAGCAGCGTACAACCGAATAATTCACCCCTCCACTTT.